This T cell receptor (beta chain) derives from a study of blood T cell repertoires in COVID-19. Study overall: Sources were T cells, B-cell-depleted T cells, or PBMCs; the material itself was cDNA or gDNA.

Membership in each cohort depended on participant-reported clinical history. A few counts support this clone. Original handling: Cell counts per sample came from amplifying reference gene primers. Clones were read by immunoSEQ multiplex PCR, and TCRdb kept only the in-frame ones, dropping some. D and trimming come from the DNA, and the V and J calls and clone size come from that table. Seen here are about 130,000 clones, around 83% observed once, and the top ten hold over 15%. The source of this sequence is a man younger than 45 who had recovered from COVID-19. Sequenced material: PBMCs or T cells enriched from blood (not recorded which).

The CDR3 is CASSSRDSNTGELFF. CDR3 sequence (DNA): TGCGCCAGCAGCTCCCGGGACAGCAACACCGGGGAGCTGTTTTTT. The J gene is TRBJ2-2, the V gene TRBV4-1; 7 positions match TRBD1. The junction had 5 bases not matched to a gene; V was cut back by 5 bases and J by 2 bases. The CDR3 covers 15 residues. CDR1 is MGHRA, CDR2 YSYEKL, per germline.